A single sample gave rise to the 27 T cell receptor beta chains below, sequenced in a study of cytomegalovirus exposure and HLA in healthy donors. The PCR ran on 60 Vbeta and 13 Jbeta primers. The assay was immunoSEQ multiplex PCR, and TCRdb's table has in-frame clones only and misses some. This table has under 150,000 clones, 75% to 85% appearing once. Sequencing input: PBMCs. The receptors come from a middle-aged woman in good health and CMV-seronegative.

The J gene is TRBJ1-1, the V gene TRBV18; D unclear. V lost 3 bases to trimming and J lost 1 base, with 6 bases between them. Germline assignment: CDR1 KGHSH and CDR2 LQKENI. This CDR3 comprises 13 residues. CDR3 DNA sequence: TGTGCCAGCTCACCCAAACAGAACACTGAAGCTTTCTTT. Translation: CASSPKQNTEAFF.

V usage is TRBV5-1 and J usage is TRBJ2-5; 11 bases are a match to TRBD2. The better agreement between TRBJ2-7 and the DNA end casts doubt on the J call. This CDR3 has 16 residues. Germline-derived CDR1 and CDR2 are SGHRS and YFSETQ. CDR3 protein: CASSLGFSGGAYEQYF. In nucleotides, the CDR3 is TGCGCCAGCAGCTTGGGATTTAGCGGGGGGGCCTACGAGCAGTACTTC.

Concerning this clone: The sample carries other DNA sequences with the same CDR3. This chain joins TRBV5-6 and TRBJ1-2; D is undetermined. Between the trimmed V and J ends, which lost 1 base and 4 bases, there was a span of 5 bases. There are 12 residues in the CDR3. Germline V gene data show CDR1 as SGHDT and CDR2 as YYEEEE. CDR3 bases: TGTGCCAGCAGCTTGACAGCCTATGGCTACACCTTC. Its protein product is CASSLTAYGYTF.

V and J are TRBV7-8 and TRBJ2-7; unclear D gene. There are 13 residues in the CDR3. Per the germline V gene, CDR1 is SGHVS and CDR2 is FQNEAQ. V was shortened by 5 bases and J by 2 bases, with 10 bases between the two germline ends. The CDR3 sequence is CASSQYTTYEQYF. CDR3 DNA: TGTGCCAGCAGCCAGTACACCACCTACGAGCAGTACTTC.

The chain links TRBV4-1 to TRBJ2-2; D gene unclear. This CDR3 has 12 amino acids. The germline V and J ends were trimmed by 4 bases and 8 bases, with 8 bases remaining between them. Germline V gene lookup returns CDR1 MGHRA and CDR2 YSYEKL. Here the CDR3 DNA reads TGCGCCAGCAGCCCGTCTAGGGGGGAGCTGTTTTTT. Translating gives CASSPSRGELFF.

The chain joins TRBV28 to TRBJ1-2; D is possibly TRBD1 (6 bases). Germline CDR1 MDHEN, CDR2 SYDVKM. CDR3 length: 14 amino acids. V was pared by 2 bases and J by 4 bases, with 11 bases between. Written as DNA, the CDR3 is TGTGCCAGCAGTTTACTACAGGGCCCCTATGGCTACACCTTC. This sequence encodes CASSLLQGPYGYTF.

This clone came up once. The chain couples TRBV4-3 to TRBJ1-6; 8 nucleotides line up with TRBD1. The V segment lost 0 bases and the J segment 6 bases; nucleotides outside the gene matches: 4. The CDR3 consists of 16 residues. CDR1 is LGHNA and CDR2 is YSLEER in the germline V gene. This CDR3 reads CASSQDITGGNSPLHF. The CDR3, as DNA: TGCGCCAGCAGCCAAGATATAACAGGGGGTAATTCACCCCTCCACTTT.

The V call is TRBV27, the J call TRBJ2-7, with D possibly being TRBD2 (6 bases). V was pared by 0 bases and J by 2 bases, with 23 bases between. This CDR3 region has 19 residues. Germline assignment: CDR1 MNHEY and CDR2 SMNVEV (reference sequence). This CDR3 is CASSLSVVGLGGAPYEQYF. CDR3 DNA: TGTGCCAGCAGTTTATCGGTGGTGGGGCTCGGAGGGGCCCCCTACGAGCAGTACTTC.

This clone was counted only a few times. The CDR3 loop is CASSMSGDSGNTIYF. The CDR3 bases are TGTGCCAGTAGTATGTCGGGTGACTCTGGAAACACCATATATTTT. The chain uses TRBV19 and TRBJ1-3; D is unresolved. This CDR3 spans 15 amino acids. Germline-derived CDR1 and CDR2 are LNHDA and SQIVND (reference sequence). Trimming shortened V by 3 bases and J by 0 bases, and 9 bases separated the two germline ends.

This clone was seen repeatedly, ten times or more. The chain links TRBV21-1 to TRBJ2-5; TRBD1 reflects the table's D call only, with no check against the DNA. TRBV21-1 is a listed pseudogene. The CDR3 totals 18 residues. For the CDR3, the DNA is TGTGCCAGCAGCAAAGGTCAACCCGGGACAGGCATCGAGGAGACCCAGTACTTC. Translating gives CASSKGQPGTGIEETQYF.

The chain combines TRBV28 with TRBJ2-7, with TRBD1 matching over 10 bases. The germline V gene has CDR1 MDHEN and CDR2 SYDVKM. The CDR3 totals 11 residues. J was trimmed by 13 bases and V by 4 bases; bases with no gene match: 4. The CDR3 DNA sequence: TGTGCCAGCAGTTACCGGGACAGGGGCTACTTC. Its translation is CASSYRDRGYF.

The chain combines TRBV6-5 with TRBJ1-1, with 7 positions matching TRBD1. CDR3 length: 15 residues. V lost 4 bases, J lost 1 base, and 6 bases stayed unmatched. Looked up from germline, CDR1 is MNHEY and CDR2 is SVGAGI. The CDR3 DNA follows: TGTGCCAGCAGTTCCCCAAGGACAGGGAACACTGAAGCTTTCTTT. It yields the protein CASSSPRTGNTEAFF.

This sequence joins TRBV5-1 and TRBJ2-2; a possible D gene is TRBD1 (6 bases). Germline V gene lookup returns CDR1 SGHRS and CDR2 YFSETQ. The CDR3 has 16 amino acids. V dropped 4 bases and J dropped 4 bases, with 17 bases sitting between them. The CDR3 DNA is TGCGCCAGCAGCCTACAAATCCAGGGGCCCACCGGGGAGCTGTTTTTT. As protein: CASSLQIQGPTGELFF.

In DNA, the CDR3 is TGTGCCAGCAGCTCCACTAGCGGGGCGTTGTACAATGAGCAGTTCTTC. Residues: CASSSTSGALYNEQFF. The rearrangement uses TRBV7-2 and TRBJ2-1; TRBD2 agrees at 10 bases. The CDR3 consists of 16 residues. V shed 4 bases, J shed 4 bases, and the junction held 7 bases outside the gene matches. Germline CDR1 SGHTA, CDR2 FQGNSA.

The genes are TRBV7-6 and TRBJ1-6; D is unclear. V lost 6 bases, J lost 13 bases, and 13 bases lay in between. This CDR3 has 12 amino acids. The germline V gene encodes CDR1 SGHVS and CDR2 FNYEAQ. In DNA, the CDR3 is TGTGCCAGCAGTACGACTGGGTGGCCCCTCCACTTT. Translating gives CASSTTGWPLHF.

This clone came up once. The V call is TRBV6-4, the J call TRBJ1-1; 7 nucleotides match TRBD1. V gave up 7 bases and J gave up 4 bases; unmatched junction bases: 9. Germline CDR1 reads MRHNA; CDR2 reads SNTAGT. This CDR3 is built from 14 residues. The CDR3 sequence: CASKRDSGFTEAFF. CDR3 sequence (DNA): TGTGCCAGCAAACGGGACAGCGGCTTCACTGAAGCTTTCTTT.

As for this clone: The same CDR3 arises from other DNA sequences in this sample as well. The rearrangement uses TRBV6-1 and TRBJ1-5; 12 bases are shared with TRBD1. V was clipped by 3 bases and J by 6 bases; unmatched bases: 0. The CDR3 is 14 amino acids. Germline V CDR1 and CDR2: MNHNS, SASEGT. The CDR3 sequence is CASSEGQGAQPQHF. The CDR3, as DNA: TGTGCCAGCAGTGAGGGACAGGGGGCTCAGCCCCAGCATTTT.

The chain joins TRBV9 to TRBJ2-2, with a tentative D call TRBD2 (6 bases). Germline assignment: CDR1 SGDLS and CDR2 YYNGEE. The CDR3 has 16 amino acids. Trimming stripped 0 bases from V and 6 bases from J, with 15 bases between. Here the CDR3 DNA reads TGTGCCAGCAGCGTAGTTGGGACTCACCCCCCCGGGGAGCTGTTTTTT. Protein: CASSVVGTHPPGELFF.

This clone has a single count. The chain recombines TRBV10-3 with TRBJ2-4; 7 bases agree with TRBD2. CDR3 length: 14 residues. CDR1 and CDR2 (germline): ENHRY, SYGVKD. J was trimmed by 6 bases and V by 0 bases; bases with no gene match: 2. DNA of the CDR3: TGTGCCATCAGTGAGTCGACTAGCACAAACATTCAGTACTTC. This translates into CAISESTSTNIQYF.

This chain links TRBV7-9 with TRBJ1-2, with TRBD1 matching 9 bases. Per the germline V gene, CDR1 is SEHNR and CDR2 is FQNEAQ (reference sequence). The CDR3 is 14 amino acids. After removal of 4 bases from V and 7 bases from J, the junction contained 7 bases not matched to a gene. CDR3 protein: CASSSDRGFGGYTF. The CDR3 DNA follows: TGTGCCAGCAGCTCGGACAGGGGCTTTGGTGGCTACACCTTC.

This clone occurred once. This chain links TRBV5-5 with TRBJ1-2, with 7 nucleotides matching TRBD1. This CDR3 is built from 15 residues. V lost 4 bases to trimming and J lost 2 bases; unmatched junction nucleotides: 8. CDR1 is SGHKS, CDR2 YYEKEE, per germline (reference sequence). This CDR3 reads CASSRTGGNNYGYTF. CDR3 bases: TGTGCCAGCAGCCGGACAGGAGGTAACAACTATGGCTACACCTTC.

This clone was counted a single time. The J gene is TRBJ2-7, the V gene TRBV28, with D tentatively TRBD1 (5 bases). The CDR3 loop spans 15 amino acids. The V gene lost 4 bases and the J gene lost 0 bases, with 13 bases spanning the gap. The germline CDR1 and CDR2 sequences are MDHEN and SYDVKM. The CDR3 nucleotides are TGTGCCAGCAGTTCTTTAGCAGGGCCCTCCTACGAGCAGTACTTC. Encoded protein: CASSSLAGPSYEQYF.

CDR3 bases: TGTGCCAGCAGCGTAGGGGGGGGAAACACCTACGAGCAGTACTTC. Its translation: CASSVGGGNTYEQYF. The chain couples TRBV9 to TRBJ2-7, with 7 bases aligning to TRBD2. Losses at the gene ends were 0 bases for V and 2 bases for J; bases not matched to a gene: 5. There are 15 residues in the CDR3. CDR1 and CDR2 (germline): SGDLS, YYNGEE.

In its sample, this clone was seen once. V gene TRBV5-8 combines with J gene TRBJ2-2; TRBD1 might be the D (5 bases). The CDR3 is 14 residues long. With 2 bases removed from V and 0 bases from J, the gap between germline ends came to 5 bases. Germline assignment: CDR1 SGHTS and CDR2 YDEGEE. The CDR3 DNA reads TGTGCCAGCAGCTTACAGGCGAACACCGGGGAGCTGTTTTTT. It translates to CASSLQANTGELFF.

V gene TRBV6-1 combines with J gene TRBJ1-1; no definite D call. Trimming took 5 bases from V and 4 from J, leaving 14 bases between them. The CDR3 totals 14 residues. CDR1 is MNHNS and CDR2 is SASEGT in the germline V gene. The CDR3 nucleotides are TGTGCCAGCAGTTCACCTCAGGCTCTCACTGAAGCTTTCTTT. It is translated as CASSSPQALTEAFF.

This chain connects TRBV2 to TRBJ2-7, with D perhaps TRBD1 (7 bases). Trimming pared 8 bases from V and 2 bases from J, leaving 13 bases between. Germline CDR1 reads SNHLY; CDR2 reads FYNNEI. This CDR3 spans 13 amino acids. The CDR3 nucleotides read TGTGCCAGCTGGGGGGACAGCACCTACGAGCAGTACTTC. It encodes CASWGDSTYEQYF.

The chain carries TRBV6-6 and TRBJ1-1; a weak D match, TRBD1 (5 bases). The CDR3 totals 14 residues. Germline CDR1 is MNHNY and CDR2 is SVGAGI (reference sequence). The V end was cut by 6 bases, the J end by 5 bases, with 16 bases between. DNA for the CDR3: TGTGCCAGCAGCTCCAACAGGATACGGACTGAAGCTTTCTTT. Protein: CASSSNRIRTEAFF.